This T cell receptor (beta chain) originates from a study of cytomegalovirus exposure and HLA in healthy donors. PCR was performed using 60 Vbeta and 13 Jbeta primers. Original processing notes: Approximately 11 million of the approximately 80 million unique TCR beta chains counted in a later analysis were shared. Produced via immunoSEQ multiplex PCR; TCRdb's table is partial and in-frame only. From that table come the V and J calls and clone size; the DNA was used to work out D and trimming. The sample comprises about 120,000 clones, approximately 80% of which are singletons, and 1.4% to 1.5% rests with the top ten. Remarks on this clone: Its antigen is unidentified.

General observations from the study: The dataset shows that most TCR sequences were rare, while some public TCRs occurred in many donors.

Germline trimming cut 4 bases from V and 6 bases from J; bases unmatched to any gene: 7. CDR1 MNHEY and CDR2 SMNVEV come from the germline V gene (reference sequence). The CDR3 covers 14 residues. V gene TRBV27 combines with J gene TRBJ2-3; 7 bases match TRBD1. The sample taken for sequencing was PBMCs. The receptor was isolated from a woman aged 18-29 years in good health and CMV-seronegative. For the CDR3, the DNA is TGTGCCAGCAGTTCACAAAGGGGGCCGGATACGCAGTATTTT. It is translated as CASSSQRGPDTQYF.